One sample yielded the 7 T cell receptor beta chains listed below, sequenced in a study of control samples from healthy donors and cancer patients. Sequencing was performed with immunoSEQ multiplex PCR; in TCRdb, only in-frame clones are kept and a portion is missing. The profile covers over 55,000 clones, with around 90% appearing a single time and about 0.91% taken by the ten largest. Sequencing used PBMCs. Receptor source: a man aged 30 to 45 with colorectal cancer.

The chain carries TRBV6-1 and TRBJ1-2; 7 bases map to TRBD1. Germline-derived CDR1 and CDR2 are MNHNS and SASEGT. V gave up 2 bases and J gave up 4 bases; unmatched junction bases: 10. The CDR3 runs to 16 residues. The CDR3: CASSENDRVRFYGYTF. CDR3 nucleotide sequence: TGTGCCAGCAGTGAAAACGACAGGGTCAGATTCTATGGCTACACCTTC.

The chain is built from TRBV19 and TRBJ2-4; the D gene is possibly TRBD2 (6 bases). The CDR3 is 13 amino acids. Germline CDR1 LNHDA, CDR2 SQIVND (reference sequence). Trimming removed 0 bases at V and 7 bases at J, with 7 bases between. The CDR3 bases are TGTGCCAGTAGTATAGACGGAGGGAACATTCAGTACTTC. Amino acids: CASSIDGGNIQYF.

The V call is TRBV5-1, the J call TRBJ2-7, with D uncertain. The V and J ends lost 1 base and 3 bases respectively, with 8 bases between them. This CDR3 region has 13 residues. The germline V gene has CDR1 SGHRS and CDR2 YFSETQ. CDR3 in DNA: TGCGCCAGCAGCTTGTCCCCGGGCTACGAGCAGTACGTC. Amino acid sequence: CASSLSPGYEQYV.

The chain links TRBV7-2 to TRBJ2-3; TRBD2 agrees at 7 bases. The germline CDR1 and CDR2 sequences are SGHTA and FQGNSA. The CDR3 runs to 15 residues. Trimming took 4 bases from V and 3 from J; bases not matched to a gene: 7. CDR3 protein: CASSSERGLTDTQYF. Here the CDR3 DNA reads TGTGCCAGCAGCTCTGAGCGGGGATTGACAGATACGCAGTATTTT.

The chain recombines TRBV7-2 with TRBJ2-1, with 12 bases fitting TRBD1. The CDR3 runs 17 residues. V lost 5 bases to trimming and J lost 7 bases; unmatched junction nucleotides: 12. The germline CDR1 and CDR2 sequences are SGHTA and FQGNSA. The CDR3 DNA reads TGTGCCAGCAGCACAGTAAAACCGGGACAGGGGGCAAATGAGCAGTTCTTC. Translated, it gives CASSTVKPGQGANEQFF.

In its sample, this clone was seen a few times. The V gene is TRBV30, the J gene TRBJ1-1, with a weak D call TRBD1 (6 bases). Germline V CDR1 and CDR2: GTSNPN, SVGIG (reference sequence). The CDR3 has 14 residues. V was trimmed by 2 bases and J by 0 bases, leaving 10 bases between them. The CDR3, as DNA: TGTGCCTGGAGTTGGGACAACATGAACACTGAAGCTTTCTTT. Protein sequence: CAWSWDNMNTEAFF.

The V and J genes are TRBV27 and TRBJ2-1; TRBD2 agrees at 9 bases. The CDR3 contains 16 residues. V lost 2 bases to trimming and J lost 3 bases; unmatched junction nucleotides: 5. Per germline, CDR1 MNHEY and CDR2 SMNVEV (reference sequence). This CDR3 reads CASSLSGSGGYNEQFF. CDR3 in DNA: TGTGCCAGCAGTTTAAGTGGTAGCGGGGGCTACAATGAGCAGTTCTTC.